This T cell receptor (beta chain) was retrieved from a study of radiation and T cells in renal cell carcinoma. Study details: Nephrectomy followed 15 Gy stereotactic body radiation by 4 weeks. Study findings and constraints: Top tumor clonotypes rose in blood 2 weeks post-radiation, then contracted.

The time point here: blood 2 weeks post-SBRT. Treatment in this sample: 15 Gy SBRT to primary tumor, nephrectomy 4 weeks later. Serial blood draws occurred at baseline and 2 and 4 weeks post-SBRT. Clear cell pathology was present in this patient's renal cell carcinoma. The assay was immunoSEQ multiplex PCR, and TCRdb's table has in-frame clones only and misses some. Here the sample spans roughly 150,000 clones, roughly 90% being singletons. Concerning this clone itself: Its matching antigen is unknown.

The CDR3 runs 12 residues. The trim removed 6 bases at V and 5 bases at J, leaving 3 bases unmatched. The germline gives CDR1 MNHNY, CDR2 SVGAGI (reference sequence). The source is a woman aged 45-60 years with renal cell carcinoma. The sample was blood, taken from a patient whose treatment included radiotherapy and nephrectomy. The chain has TRBV6-6 and TRBJ1-2, with 7 bases fitting TRBD1. CDR3 bases: TGTGCCAGCAGCGGGACAGCATATGGCTACACCTTC. Protein: CASSGTAYGYTF.